These 25 T cell receptor beta chains were sequenced from one sample in a study of memory CD4+ T cells and cytomegalovirus serostatus. The sort gate was single viable CD3+CD4+CD8-CD45RO+ cells for memory CD4+ T cells. Clones were sequenced by immunoSEQ multiplex PCR, and TCRdb holds only the in-frame ones, with some missing. The table lists 85,000 to 100,000 clones, 80% of them singletons, with around 3.6% in the top ten. Sequenced input: memory CD4+ T cells from blood. These receptors all stem from an adult in good health and CMV-seropositive.

The rearrangement uses TRBV7-3 and TRBJ2-5; D tentatively fits TRBD1 or TRBD2 (5 bases each). The CDR3 is made up of 15 amino acids. Germline CDR1 SGHTA, CDR2 FQGTGA. V was trimmed by 2 bases and J by 5 bases, leaving 15 bases between them. The CDR3 loop reads CASSLLGDRAETQYF. The DNA of the CDR3 is TGTGCCAGCAGCTTATTGGGGGACCGGGCCGAGACCCAGTACTTC.

The rearrangement links TRBV30 to TRBJ2-7; D is ambiguous. Germline assignment: CDR1 GTSNPN and CDR2 SVGIG (reference sequence). The CDR3 spans 14 residues. V lost 3 bases, J lost 7 bases, and 19 bases lay in between. The CDR3 DNA is TGTGCCTGGAGCCCTCCCGGCAGTGACGTAGAGCAGTACTTC. This gives the protein CAWSPPGSDVEQYF.

This clone has just a few counts. CDR3 sequence: CASSLGQGTLHF. The CDR3 bases are TGTGCCAGCAGCTTAGGACAGGGGACCCTACATTTT. The chain links TRBV7-8 to TRBJ1-5, with 8 bases lining up with TRBD1. CDR1 and CDR2 from the germline V gene are SGHVS and FQNEAQ. Germline trimming cut 1 base from V and 16 bases from J; bases unmatched to any gene: 6. The CDR3 covers 12 residues.

The J gene is TRBJ2-1, the V gene TRBV30, with TRBD2 identical over 14 bases. Germline V gene lookup returns CDR1 GTSNPN and CDR2 SVGIG (reference sequence). The CDR3 is 17 amino acids. The V segment lost 5 bases and the J segment 3 bases; nucleotides outside the gene matches: 9. CDR3 DNA sequence: TGTGCCTGGTATCCAGGGACTAGCGGGAGCTACTACAATGAGCAGTTCTTC. Its protein product is CAWYPGTSGSYYNEQFF.

V usage is TRBV15 and J usage is TRBJ2-2; TRBD2 matches at 8 bases. The CDR3 length is 15 residues. J was trimmed by 6 bases and V by 8 bases; bases with no gene match: 11. Per the germline V gene, CDR1 is LNHNV and CDR2 is YYDKDF (reference sequence). The CDR3 here is CATSRAGGSSGELFF. CDR3 coding DNA: TGTGCCACCTCTAGGGCGGGAGGTTCCTCCGGGGAGCTGTTTTTT.

The J gene is TRBJ2-7, the V gene TRBV6-5; D perhaps matches TRBD1 (6 bases). Deletions cut 6 bases from V and 0 bases from J, with 15 bases between. Germline loops: CDR1 MNHEY, CDR2 SVGAGI. The CDR3 extends over 15 amino acids. CDR3 amino acids: CASRQTGTPSYEQYF. CDR3 coding DNA: TGTGCCAGCAGGCAAACCGGGACACCCTCCTACGAGCAGTACTTC.

This chain joins TRBV4-1 and TRBJ2-7; 7 nucleotides agree with TRBD1. V lost 1 base and J lost 3; bases outside the gene matches: 12. The germline V gene encodes CDR1 MGHRA and CDR2 YSYEKL. The CDR3 consists of 17 residues. The CDR3 nucleotides are TGCGCCAGCAGCCAAGGGGTACCGGGACAGATAAACTACGAGCAGTACTTC. The encoded protein is CASSQGVPGQINYEQYF.

V and J are TRBV7-9 and TRBJ2-2; D is possibly TRBD1 (6 bases). CDR1 and CDR2 from the germline V gene are SEHNR and FQNEAQ (reference sequence). The V gene lost 1 base and the J gene lost 1 base, with 7 bases spanning the gap. This CDR3 contains 15 residues. CDR3 coding DNA: TGTGCCAGCAGCTTAGAACAGGGGAACACCGGGGAGCTGTTTTTT. Its translation: CASSLEQGNTGELFF.

The genes are TRBV9 and TRBJ1-4; the D gene is possibly TRBD1 (5 bases). Germline V gene lookup returns CDR1 SGDLS and CDR2 YYNGEE. This CDR3 has 15 residues. V dropped 4 bases and J dropped 4 bases, with 14 bases sitting between them. CDR3 coding DNA: TGTGCCAGCAGCAACCGGGACGGATATAATGAAAAACTGTTTTTT. It encodes CASSNRDGYNEKLFF. Filled out from reference TRBV9 and TRBJ1-4, the complete variable domain reads DSGVTQTPKHLITATGQRVTLRCSPRSGDLSVYWYQQSLDQGLQFLIQYYNGEERAKGNILERFSAQQFPDLHSELNLSSLELGDSALYFCASSNRDGYNEKLFFGSGTQLSVL.

The V and J genes are TRBV7-2 and TRBJ2-2, with TRBD2 matching over 15 bases. CDR3 length equals 17 residues. J gave up 7 bases and V 5 bases, and 8 bases lay outside the gene matches. The germline gives CDR1 SGHTA, CDR2 FQGNSA. The CDR3 here is CASSLTRTSGRGGELFF. DNA for the CDR3: TGTGCCAGCAGCCTCACGAGGACTAGCGGGAGGGGCGGGGAGCTGTTTTTT.

J is TRBJ1-2 and V is TRBV6-1; TRBD1 matches 8 bases. The V and J ends lost 3 bases and 7 bases, in that order; junction bases with no gene match: 13. This CDR3 region has 16 residues. The germline V gene encodes CDR1 MNHNS and CDR2 SASEGT. DNA for the CDR3: TGTGCCAGCAGTGACAACCTTGACAGGGGCGGTGTTGGCTACACCTTC. Protein sequence: CASSDNLDRGGVGYTF.

V usage is TRBV2 and J usage is TRBJ2-5; the D gene could be TRBD1 or TRBD2 (5 bases each). CDR1 and CDR2 (germline): SNHLY, FYNNEI. The CDR3 sequence is 13 residues long. V was cut by 5 bases and J by 7 bases, with 14 bases left in between. The CDR3 here is CASSFQGAGTQYF. DNA for the CDR3: TGTGCCAGCAGTTTCCAGGGAGCTGGGACCCAGTACTTC. The variable domain in full, completed from reference TRBV2 and TRBJ2-5, reads EPEVTQTPSHQVTQMGQEVILRCVPISNHLYFYWYRQILGQKVEFLVSFYNNEISEKSEIFDDQFSVERPDGSNFTLKIRSTKLEDSAMYFCASSFQGAGTQYFGPGTRLLVL.

J is TRBJ1-5 and V is TRBV5-1; D is unresolved. V lost 4 bases and J lost 3, with 17 bases in between. Germline V gives CDR1 SGHRS, CDR2 YFSETQ. The CDR3 spans 16 residues. The CDR3 DNA reads as TGCGCCAGCAGCCCGGGCCTAATAAGTCCCAATCAGCCCCAGCATTTT. Translation gives CASSPGLISPNQPQHF. Based on the CDR3 plus reference TRBV5-1 and TRBJ1-5, the full variable domain is KAGVTQTPRYLIKTRGQQVTLSCSPISGHRSVSWYQQTPGQGLQFLFEYFSETQRNKGNFPGRFSGRQFSNSRSEMNVSTLELGDSALYLCASSPGLISPNQPQHFGDGTRLSIL.

This chain joins TRBV5-1 and TRBJ1-1, with D unresolved. The V and J ends lost 0 bases and 3 bases respectively, with 3 bases between them. The CDR3 has 12 residues. Germline lookup yields CDR1 SGHRS and CDR2 YFSETQ. The chain's CDR3 is CASSLEHTEAFF. CDR3 coding DNA: TGCGCCAGCAGCTTGGAGCACACTGAAGCTTTCTTT.

Only a few counts were recorded for this clone. The chain links TRBV2 to TRBJ2-7, with 9 bases that match TRBD2. Germline lookup yields CDR1 SNHLY and CDR2 FYNNEI. J gave up 3 bases and V 3 bases, and 12 bases lay outside the gene matches. The CDR3 extends over 17 amino acids. This CDR3 is CASSDPISGSGVYEQYF. The CDR3 DNA follows: TGTGCCAGCAGTGATCCCATTAGCGGGAGTGGAGTCTACGAGCAGTACTTC.

The chain couples TRBV30 to TRBJ1-4, with 9 positions matching TRBD1. Germline trimming cut 0 bases from V and 7 bases from J; bases unmatched to any gene: 3. This CDR3 comprises 14 residues. Germline V gives CDR1 GTSNPN, CDR2 SVGIG (reference sequence). This CDR3 reads CAWSVGTGLEKLFF. CDR3 nucleotides: TGTGCCTGGAGTGTCGGGACAGGGCTTGAAAAACTGTTTTTT.

The chain joins TRBV5-1 to TRBJ2-7; TRBD2 matches at 12 bases. J gave up 0 bases and V 3 bases, and 4 bases lay outside the gene matches. Germline values: CDR1 SGHRS, CDR2 YFSETQ. This CDR3 is 16 amino acids long. CDR3 in DNA: TGCGCCAGCAGCTCGGGACTAGCGGGCATCTCCTACGAGCAGTACTTC. Translation gives CASSSGLAGISYEQYF.

The rearrangement joins TRBV5-1 to TRBJ2-7; maybe TRBD1 (5 bases). The CDR3 loop spans 17 amino acids. Germline CDR1 SGHRS, CDR2 YFSETQ. V shed 4 bases and J shed 0 bases, with 20 bases lying between them. CDR3 amino acids: CASSPKLDSYFSYEQYF. The CDR3 DNA reads TGCGCCAGCAGCCCCAAACTCGACAGTTACTTCTCCTACGAGCAGTACTTC.

This clone is a singleton in its sample. One junction end does not reproduce the germline sequence, and a read error may be involved. The genes are TRBV2 and TRBJ2-1; 7 positions match TRBD2. This CDR3 region has 14 residues. Germline loops: CDR1 SNHLY, CDR2 FYNNEI. CDR3 loop: CASREAGFRDEQFF. For the CDR3, the DNA is TGTGCCAGCAGGGAAGCGGGGTTTAGGGATGAGCAGTTCTTC. Together with reference TRBV2 and TRBJ2-1, the CDR3 gives the full variable domain: EPEVTQTPSHQVTQMGQEVILRCVPISNHLYFYWYRQILGQKVEFLVSFYNNEISEKSEIFDDQFSVERPDGSNFTLKIRSTKLEDSAMYFCASREAGFRDEQFFGPGTRLTVL.

Notes on this clone: One end of the junction does not line up with germline, which may come from a read error. The rearrangement links TRBV28 to TRBJ2-7; maybe TRBD1 (7 bases). CDR3 length equals 13 residues. Germline V CDR1 and CDR2: MDHEN, SYDVKM. This CDR3 reads CASSSAQGGEQHF. DNA of the CDR3: TGTGCCAGCAGTTCGGCCCAGGGGGGCGAGCAGCACTTC.

The rearrangement links TRBV28 to TRBJ2-2, with D perhaps matching TRBD1 (6 bases). Trimming cost V 3 bases and J 8 bases, with 13 bases left between them. The CDR3 extends over 14 amino acids. Per the germline V gene, CDR1 is MDHEN and CDR2 is SYDVKM. The CDR3, as DNA: TGTGCCAGCAGTTTTGGACAGCCTGGTGGGGAGCTGTTTTTT. It specifies CASSFGQPGGELFF. Variable domain in full (rest from reference TRBV28 and TRBJ2-2): DVKVTQSSRYLVKRTGEKVFLECVQDMDHENMFWYRQDPGLGLRLIYFSYDVKMKEKGDIPEGYSVSREKKERFSLILESASTNQTSMYLCASSFGQPGGELFFGEGSRLTVL.

This clone occurred once. This chain uses TRBV18 with TRBJ2-5, with D perhaps assigned TRBD1 or TRBD2 (6 bases each). Germline lookup yields CDR1 KGHSH and CDR2 LQKENI. Deletions cut 2 bases from V and 1 base from J, with 11 bases between. There are 15 residues in the CDR3. This CDR3 is CASSPWGAGQETQYF. CDR3 nucleotides: TGTGCCAGCTCACCATGGGGGGCAGGCCAAGAGACCCAGTACTTC.

The genes are TRBV7-2 and TRBJ2-2, with unresolved D. Trimming shortened V by 5 bases and J by 5 bases, and 6 bases separated the two germline ends. The CDR3 length is 12 residues. The germline V gene has CDR1 SGHTA and CDR2 FQGNSA. CDR3: CASSAYTGELFF. The CDR3 DNA reads as TGTGCCAGCAGCGCTTATACCGGGGAGCTGTTTTTT.

V is TRBV30 and J is TRBJ1-6, with unresolved D. V lost 2 bases to trimming and J lost 7 bases, with 9 bases between them. The germline V gene has CDR1 GTSNPN and CDR2 SVGIG (reference sequence). CDR3 length: 13 amino acids. CDR3 nucleotides: TGTGCCTGGAGTAAGTCGGAAAATTCACCCCTCCACTTT. It specifies CAWSKSENSPLHF.

CDR3 region: CASRGGTDTEAFF. CDR3 DNA sequence: TGTGCCAGCAGGGGGGGGACTGACACTGAAGCTTTCTTT. The V gene is TRBV28, the J gene TRBJ1-1; D perhaps matches TRBD1 (5 bases). The CDR3 totals 13 residues. Trimming cost V 6 bases and J 3 bases, with 11 bases left between them. CDR1 is MDHEN and CDR2 is SYDVKM in the germline V gene. Using reference TRBV28 and TRBJ1-1 for the parts outside the CDR3, the full variable domain is DVKVTQSSRYLVKRTGEKVFLECVQDMDHENMFWYRQDPGLGLRLIYFSYDVKMKEKGDIPEGYSVSREKKERFSLILESASTNQTSMYLCASRGGTDTEAFFGQGTRLTVV.